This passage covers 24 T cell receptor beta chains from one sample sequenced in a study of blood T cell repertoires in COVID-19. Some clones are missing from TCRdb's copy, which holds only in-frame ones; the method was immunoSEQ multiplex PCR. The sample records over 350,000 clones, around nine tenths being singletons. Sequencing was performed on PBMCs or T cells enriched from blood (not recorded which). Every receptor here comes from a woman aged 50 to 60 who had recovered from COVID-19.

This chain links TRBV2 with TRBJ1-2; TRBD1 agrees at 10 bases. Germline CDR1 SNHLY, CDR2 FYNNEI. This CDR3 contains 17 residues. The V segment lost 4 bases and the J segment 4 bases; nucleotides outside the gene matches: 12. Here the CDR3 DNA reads TGTGCCAGCAGTGGACAGGGGGCCCTAATACACCTCTATGGCTACACCTTC. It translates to CASSGQGALIHLYGYTF. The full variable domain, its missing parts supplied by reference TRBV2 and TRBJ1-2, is EPEVTQTPSHQVTQMGQEVILRCVPISNHLYFYWYRQILGQKVEFLVSFYNNEISEKSEIFDDQFSVERPDGSNFTLKIRSTKLEDSAMYFCASSGQGALIHLYGYTFGSGTRLTVV.

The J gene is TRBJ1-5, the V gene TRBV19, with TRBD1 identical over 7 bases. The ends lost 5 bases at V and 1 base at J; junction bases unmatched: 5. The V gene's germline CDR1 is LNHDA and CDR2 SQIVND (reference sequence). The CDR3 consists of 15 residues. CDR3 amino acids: CASSDRERSNQPQHF. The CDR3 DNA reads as TGTGCCAGTAGTGACAGGGAGAGGAGCAATCAGCCCCAGCATTTT.

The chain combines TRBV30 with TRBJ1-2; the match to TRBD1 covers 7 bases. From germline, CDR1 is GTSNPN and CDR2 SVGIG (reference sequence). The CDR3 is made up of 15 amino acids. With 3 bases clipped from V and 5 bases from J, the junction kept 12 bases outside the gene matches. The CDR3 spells CAWSPTGTAFYGYTF. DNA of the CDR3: TGTGCCTGGAGCCCGACCGGGACAGCTTTTTATGGCTACACCTTC.

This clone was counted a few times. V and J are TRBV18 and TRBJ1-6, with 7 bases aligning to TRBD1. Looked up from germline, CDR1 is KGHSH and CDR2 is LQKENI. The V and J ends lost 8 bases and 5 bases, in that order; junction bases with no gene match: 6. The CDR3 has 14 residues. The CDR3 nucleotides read TGTGCCAGCCGATCCGGGACAGATAATTCACCCCTCCACTTT. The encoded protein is CASRSGTDNSPLHF.

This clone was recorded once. The CDR3 protein is CASSGLIQPQHF. The CDR3 nucleotides read TGTGCCAGCAGCGGACTGATTCAGCCCCAGCATTTT. The chain carries TRBV6-6 and TRBJ1-5; D gene unclear. Germline assignment: CDR1 MNHNY and CDR2 SVGAGI (reference sequence). The CDR3 spans 12 residues. Trimming took 6 bases from V and 6 from J, leaving 9 bases between them.

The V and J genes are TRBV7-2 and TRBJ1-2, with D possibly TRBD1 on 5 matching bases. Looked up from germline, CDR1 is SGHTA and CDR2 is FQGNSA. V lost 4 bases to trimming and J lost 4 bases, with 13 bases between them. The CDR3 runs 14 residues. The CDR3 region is CASSSRDSSYGYTF. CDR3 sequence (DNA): TGTGCCAGCAGCTCCAGAGACAGTTCCTATGGCTACACCTTC. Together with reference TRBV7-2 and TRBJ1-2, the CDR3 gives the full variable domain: GAGVSQSPSNKVTEKGKDVELRCDPISGHTALYWYRQSLGQGLEFLIYFQGNSAPDKSGLPSDRFSAERTGGSVSTLTIQRTQQEDSAVYLCASSSRDSSYGYTFGSGTRLTVV.

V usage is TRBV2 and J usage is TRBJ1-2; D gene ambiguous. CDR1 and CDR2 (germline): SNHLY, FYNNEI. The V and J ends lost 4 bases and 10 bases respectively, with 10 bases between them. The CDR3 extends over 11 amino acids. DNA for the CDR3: TGTGCCAGCAGTGGTCAAAGAGTCTACACCTTC. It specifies CASSGQRVYTF.

CDR3 sequence: CASSFTGEQETQYF. CDR3 in DNA: TGTGCCAGCAGCTTTACAGGGGAGCAAGAGACCCAGTACTTC. V and J are TRBV7-6 and TRBJ2-5, with 7 nucleotides matching TRBD1. Losses at the gene ends were 3 bases for V and 2 bases for J; bases not matched to a gene: 3. Looked up from germline, CDR1 is SGHVS and CDR2 is FNYEAQ. CDR3 length equals 14 residues.

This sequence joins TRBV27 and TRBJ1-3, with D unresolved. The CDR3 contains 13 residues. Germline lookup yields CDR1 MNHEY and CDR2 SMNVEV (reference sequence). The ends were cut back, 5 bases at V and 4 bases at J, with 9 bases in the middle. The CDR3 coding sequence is TGTGCCAGCAGTCCGCTACTAGGAAACACCATATATTTT. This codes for CASSPLLGNTIYF.

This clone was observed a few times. CDR3 sequence reads: CASSLWTGDESHNSPLHF. DNA for the CDR3: TGTGCCAGCAGCCTATGGACAGGGGATGAAAGCCATAATTCACCCCTCCACTTT. V gene TRBV28 combines with J gene TRBJ1-6; 9 bases are a match to TRBD1. CDR1 and CDR2 from the germline V gene are MDHEN and SYDVKM. This CDR3 contains 18 residues. J was trimmed by 5 bases and V by 6 bases; bases with no gene match: 14.

CDR3 sequence: CASSITSGELFF. The CDR3 DNA sequence: TGTGCCAGTAGTATTACAAGCGGGGAGCTGTTTTTT. The genes are TRBV19 and TRBJ2-2; D is uncertain. This CDR3 has 12 residues. The V end lost 3 bases, the J end lost 7 bases, and 6 bases lay between the germline ends. Germline V gene lookup returns CDR1 LNHDA and CDR2 SQIVND (reference sequence).

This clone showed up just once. The CDR3 region is CASRPIDSSYEQYF. In DNA, the CDR3 is TGTGCCAGCAGACCGATAGACAGCTCCTACGAGCAGTACTTC. The chain has TRBV28 and TRBJ2-7; tentative D call: TRBD1 (5 bases). Germline CDR1 reads MDHEN; CDR2 reads SYDVKM. V was trimmed by 6 bases and J by 0 bases, leaving 12 bases between them. This CDR3 comprises 14 residues.

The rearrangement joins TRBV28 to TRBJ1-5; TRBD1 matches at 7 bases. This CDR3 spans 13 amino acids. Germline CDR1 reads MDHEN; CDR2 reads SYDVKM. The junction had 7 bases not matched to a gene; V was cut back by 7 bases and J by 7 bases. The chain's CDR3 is CASNDRAPQPQHF. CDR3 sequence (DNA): TGTGCCAGCAATGACAGGGCCCCCCAGCCCCAGCATTTT.

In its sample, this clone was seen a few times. The CDR3 bases are TGTGCCAGCAGTGAAATCACCGGCAGGGGGCGTGATGGCTACACCTTC. Amino acids: CASSEITGRGRDGYTF. The rearrangement links TRBV2 to TRBJ1-2; TRBD1 agrees at 8 bases. The V and J ends lost 2 bases and 6 bases, in that order; junction bases with no gene match: 11. The CDR3 consists of 16 residues. Germline CDR1 is SNHLY and CDR2 is FYNNEI.

The CDR3 region has the DNA TGCGCCAGCAGCCCCGGGGAGAGAGAGACCCAGTACTTC. As protein: CASSPGERETQYF. V is TRBV4-3 and J is TRBJ2-5, with D maybe TRBD2 (5 bases). Germline CDR1 LGHNA, CDR2 YSLEER. The CDR3 sequence is 13 residues long. Trimming stripped 4 bases from V and 4 bases from J, with 10 bases between.

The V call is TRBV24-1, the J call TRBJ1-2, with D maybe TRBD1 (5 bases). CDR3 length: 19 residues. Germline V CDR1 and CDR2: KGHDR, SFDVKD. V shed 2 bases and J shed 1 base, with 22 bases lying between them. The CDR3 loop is CATSDSPMDGHTDNYGYTF. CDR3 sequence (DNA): TGTGCCACCAGTGATTCGCCGATGGACGGACACACAGATAACTATGGCTACACCTTC.

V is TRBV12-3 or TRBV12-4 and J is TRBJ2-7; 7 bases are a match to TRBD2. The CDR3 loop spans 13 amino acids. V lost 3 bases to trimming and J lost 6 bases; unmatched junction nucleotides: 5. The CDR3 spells CASSLGSGGEQYF. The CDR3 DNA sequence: TGTGCCAGCAGTTTGGGGTCGGGGGGCGAGCAGTACTTC.

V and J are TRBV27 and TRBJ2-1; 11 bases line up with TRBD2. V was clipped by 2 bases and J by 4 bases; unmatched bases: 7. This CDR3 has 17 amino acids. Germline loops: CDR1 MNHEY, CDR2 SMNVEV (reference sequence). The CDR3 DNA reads TGTGCCAGCAGTTTAGGGGCTAGCGGGGGGCCTTACAATGAGCAGTTCTTC. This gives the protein CASSLGASGGPYNEQFF.

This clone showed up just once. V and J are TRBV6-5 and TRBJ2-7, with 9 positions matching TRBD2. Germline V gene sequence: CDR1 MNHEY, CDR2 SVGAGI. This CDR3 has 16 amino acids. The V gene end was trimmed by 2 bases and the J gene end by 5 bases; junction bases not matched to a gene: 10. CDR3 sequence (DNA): TGTGCCAGCAGTTACAGACTAGCGGTTGATCCCCACGAGCAGTACTTC. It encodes CASSYRLAVDPHEQYF.

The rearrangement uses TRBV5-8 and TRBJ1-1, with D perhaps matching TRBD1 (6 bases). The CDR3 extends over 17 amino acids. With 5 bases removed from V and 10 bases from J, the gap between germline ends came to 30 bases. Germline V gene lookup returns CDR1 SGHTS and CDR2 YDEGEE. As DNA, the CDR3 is TGTGCCAGCAGAGGGGACACCCCAAGTGGTATCCGATCGGGAGCTTTCTTT. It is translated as CASRGDTPSGIRSGAFF. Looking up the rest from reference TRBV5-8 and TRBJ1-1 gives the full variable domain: EAGVTQSPTHLIKTRGQQATLRCSPISGHTSVYWYQQALGLGLQFLLWYDEGEERNRGNFPPRFSGRQFPNYSSELNVNALELEDSALYLCASRGDTPSGIRSGAFFGQGTRLTVV.

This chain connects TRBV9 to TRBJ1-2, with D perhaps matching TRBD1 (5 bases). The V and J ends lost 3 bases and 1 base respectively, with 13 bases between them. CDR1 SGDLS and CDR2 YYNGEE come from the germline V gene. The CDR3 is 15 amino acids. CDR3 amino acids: CASSARQTVNYGYTF. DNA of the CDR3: TGTGCCAGCAGCGCCCGACAGACCGTTAACTATGGCTACACCTTC.

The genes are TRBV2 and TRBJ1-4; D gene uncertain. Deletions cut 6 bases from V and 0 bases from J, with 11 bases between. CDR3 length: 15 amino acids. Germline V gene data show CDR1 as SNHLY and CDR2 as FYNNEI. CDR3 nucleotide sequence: TGTGCCAGCAGCATGGACGGGACAACTAATGAAAAACTGTTTTTT. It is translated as CASSMDGTTNEKLFF.

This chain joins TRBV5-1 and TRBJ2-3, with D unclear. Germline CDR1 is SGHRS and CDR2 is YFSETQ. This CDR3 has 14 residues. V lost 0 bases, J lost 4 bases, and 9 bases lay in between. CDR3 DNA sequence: TGCGCCAGCAGCTTGGTGCCAGGTTCAGATACGCAGTATTTT. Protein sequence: CASSLVPGSDTQYF.

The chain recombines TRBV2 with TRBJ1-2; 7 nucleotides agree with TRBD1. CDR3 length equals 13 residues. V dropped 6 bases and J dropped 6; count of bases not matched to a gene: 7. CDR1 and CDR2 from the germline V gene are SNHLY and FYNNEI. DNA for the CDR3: TGTGCCAGCAGCTCCAGGGGGGTTAATGGCTACACCTTC. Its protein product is CASSSRGVNGYTF.